The present entry profiles one T cell receptor (beta chain) with its context. One Seattle source followed patients from active infection through their disease course. V dropped 9 bases and J dropped 2; count of bases not matched to a gene: 5. The CDR3 contains 13 residues. Germline-derived CDR1 and CDR2 are SGHRS and YFSETQ. The authors' processing: Using reference gene primer amplification, nucleated cell counts were estimated. Produced via immunoSEQ multiplex PCR; TCRdb's table is partial and in-frame only. V, J and clone size are taken as reported in that table, and D and trimming were inferred from the DNA itself. Of nearly 350,000 clones in the sample, about 87% were seen once. The data stem from a study of blood T cell repertoires in COVID-19. As for the study in general: Italy, Spain and the United States were the sources of the convalescent and acute COVID-19 samples. In each case, the material was cDNA or gDNA derived from T cells, B-cell-depleted T cells, or PBMCs.

The V gene is TRBV5-1, the J gene TRBJ2-3, with 8 bases that match TRBD1. Sequencing was carried out using peripheral blood. The sequence was collected from a woman in her forties or fifties with COVID-19, enrolled during active disease. CDR3 protein: CATGTGDTDTQYF. CDR3 sequence (DNA): TGCGCCACCGGGACAGGAGACACAGATACGCAGTATTTT.